These T cell receptor beta chains were read from a single sample in a study of CD8 T cells in ankylosing spondylitis. Each CDR3 protein gets one entry after TCRdb re-called the 5' RACE reads with MiXCR. The table records over 600,000 distinct CDR3 sequences, around 20% of them present only once. Sequenced sample: blood, either unsorted or a sorted T cell fraction (not recorded which). All receptors derive from a male donor with ankylosing spondylitis. CDR3s leave out the opening cysteine and the closing phenylalanine or tryptophan. A D gene is named only where the DNA matches it firmly.

cdr3_aa d_call j_call v_call
ASSKPPHPGGKETQY NA TRBJ2-5 TRBV5-5
ASSLLDVVTQY NA TRBJ2-5 TRBV7-8
ASSSGRVETQY NA TRBJ2-5 TRBV12-3/TRBV12-4
ASSLRLAGEGETQY TRBD2 TRBJ2-5 TRBV28
ASSPDISYEQY NA TRBJ2-7 TRBV12-3/TRBV12-4
ASRPDFVGSYGYT NA TRBJ1-2 TRBV12-3/TRBV12-4
AHRLRPGMNTEAF NA TRBJ1-1 TRBV28
ASSQDPQGQETQY NA TRBJ2-5 TRBV4-1
ASSVEGLATGELF TRBD2 TRBJ2-2 TRBV9
ASSPGTATTTDTQY TRBD1 TRBJ2-3 TRBV7-9
ASSFRQTSTDTQY NA TRBJ2-3 TRBV7-9
ASSFGDRENIQY TRBD1 TRBJ2-4 TRBV5-1
ASSKPQLTGSADTQY NA TRBJ2-3 TRBV2
ASSLGVGGPREQY TRBD2 TRBJ2-7 TRBV12-3/TRBV12-4
ASSAPVSEQY NA TRBJ2-7 TRBV6-5